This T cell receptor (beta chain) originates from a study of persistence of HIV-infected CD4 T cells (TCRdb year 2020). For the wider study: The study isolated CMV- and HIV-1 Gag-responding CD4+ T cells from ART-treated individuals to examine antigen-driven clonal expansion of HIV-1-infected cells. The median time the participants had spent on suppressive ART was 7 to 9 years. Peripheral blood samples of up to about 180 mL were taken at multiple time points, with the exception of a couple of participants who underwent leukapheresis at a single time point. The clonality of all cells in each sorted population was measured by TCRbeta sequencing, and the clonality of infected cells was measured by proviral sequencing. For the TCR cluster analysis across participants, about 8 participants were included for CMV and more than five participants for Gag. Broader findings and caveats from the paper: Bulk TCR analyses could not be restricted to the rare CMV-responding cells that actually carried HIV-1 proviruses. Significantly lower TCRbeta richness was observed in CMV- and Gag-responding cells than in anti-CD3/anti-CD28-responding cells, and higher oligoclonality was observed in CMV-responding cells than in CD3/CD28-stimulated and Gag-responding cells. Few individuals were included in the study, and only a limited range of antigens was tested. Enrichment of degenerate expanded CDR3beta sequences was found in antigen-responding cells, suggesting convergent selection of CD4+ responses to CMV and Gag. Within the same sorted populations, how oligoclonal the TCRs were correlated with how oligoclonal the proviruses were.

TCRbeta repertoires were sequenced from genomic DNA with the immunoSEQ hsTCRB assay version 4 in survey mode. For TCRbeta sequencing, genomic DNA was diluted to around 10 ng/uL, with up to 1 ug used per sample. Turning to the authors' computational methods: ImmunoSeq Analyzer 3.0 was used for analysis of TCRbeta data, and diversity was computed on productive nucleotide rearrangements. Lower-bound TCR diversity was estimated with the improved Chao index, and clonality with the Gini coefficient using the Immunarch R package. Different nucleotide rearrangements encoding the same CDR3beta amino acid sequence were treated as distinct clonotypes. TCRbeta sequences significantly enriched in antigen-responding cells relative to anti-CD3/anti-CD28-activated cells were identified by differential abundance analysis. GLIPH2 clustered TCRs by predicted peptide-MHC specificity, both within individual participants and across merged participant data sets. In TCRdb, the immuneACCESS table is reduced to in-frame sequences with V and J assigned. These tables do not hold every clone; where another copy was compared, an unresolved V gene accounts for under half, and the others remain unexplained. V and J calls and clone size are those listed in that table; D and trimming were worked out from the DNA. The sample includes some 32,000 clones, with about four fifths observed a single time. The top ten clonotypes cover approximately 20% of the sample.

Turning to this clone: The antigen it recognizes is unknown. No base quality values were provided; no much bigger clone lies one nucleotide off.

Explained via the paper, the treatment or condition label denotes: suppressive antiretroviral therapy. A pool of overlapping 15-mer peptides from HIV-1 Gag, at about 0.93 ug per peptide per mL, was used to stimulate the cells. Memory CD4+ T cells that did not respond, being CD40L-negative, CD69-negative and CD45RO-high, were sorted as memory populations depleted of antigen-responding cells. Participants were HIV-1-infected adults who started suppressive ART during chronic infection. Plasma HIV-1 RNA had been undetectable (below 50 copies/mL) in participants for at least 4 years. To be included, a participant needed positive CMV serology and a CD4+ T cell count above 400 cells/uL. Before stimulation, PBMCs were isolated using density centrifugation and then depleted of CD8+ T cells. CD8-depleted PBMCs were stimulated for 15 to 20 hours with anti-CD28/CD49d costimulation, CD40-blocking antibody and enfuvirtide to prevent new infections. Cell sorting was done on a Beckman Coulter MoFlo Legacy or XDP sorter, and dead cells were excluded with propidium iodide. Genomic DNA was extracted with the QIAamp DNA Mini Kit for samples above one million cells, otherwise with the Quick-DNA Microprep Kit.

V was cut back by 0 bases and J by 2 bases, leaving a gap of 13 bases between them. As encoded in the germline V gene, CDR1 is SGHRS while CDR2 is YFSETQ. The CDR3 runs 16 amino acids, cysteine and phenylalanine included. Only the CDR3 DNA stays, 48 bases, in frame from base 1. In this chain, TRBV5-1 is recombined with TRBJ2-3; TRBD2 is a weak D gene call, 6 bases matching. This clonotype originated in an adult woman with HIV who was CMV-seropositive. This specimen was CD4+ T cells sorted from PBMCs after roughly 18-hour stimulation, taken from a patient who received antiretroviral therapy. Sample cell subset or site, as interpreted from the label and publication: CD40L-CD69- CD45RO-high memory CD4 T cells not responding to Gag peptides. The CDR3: CASSLGRGSATDTQYF. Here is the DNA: TGCGCCAGCAGCTTGGGACGGGGGAGCGCCACAGATACGCAGTATTTT.